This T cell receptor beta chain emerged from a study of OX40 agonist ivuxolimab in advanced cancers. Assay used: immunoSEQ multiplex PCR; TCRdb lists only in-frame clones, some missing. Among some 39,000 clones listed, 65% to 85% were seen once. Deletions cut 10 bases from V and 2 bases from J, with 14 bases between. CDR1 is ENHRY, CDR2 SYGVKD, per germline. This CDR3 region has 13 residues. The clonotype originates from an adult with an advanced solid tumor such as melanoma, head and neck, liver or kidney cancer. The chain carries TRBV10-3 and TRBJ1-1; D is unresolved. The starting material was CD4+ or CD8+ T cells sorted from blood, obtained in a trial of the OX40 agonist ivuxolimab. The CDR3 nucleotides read TGTGCCACCACCGCGGAGGGAAACACTGAAGCTTTCTTT. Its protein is CATTAEGNTEAFF.